This is a list of T cell receptor beta chains from one sample in a study of T cells in Graves' hyperthyroidism and ophthalmopathy. TCRdb reprocessed the multiplex PCR reads with MiXCR, giving one entry per CDR3 protein. The sample lists hundreds of thousands of distinct CDR3 sequences, around 20% occurring once. The sample consisted of blood. The origin of the receptors is a woman in her 50s with Graves' hyperthyroidism that later progressed to Graves' ophthalmopathy. Both conserved end residues are part of each CDR3. D genes are given only for firm matches. The listing skips clone size in some rows; elsewhere it reads once, few, many or a size class.

size: .
D: .
V: TRBV2
J: TRBJ1-5
DNA: TGTGCCAGCAGGGGTGACAGTCCGAGTCAGCCCCAGCATTTT
CDR3: CASRGDSPSQPQHF

size: few
D: TRBD1
V: TRBV5-8
J: TRBJ1-5
DNA: TGTGCCAGCAGCTTGGCCGGCCAGGGGGTAGGTCAGCCCCAGCATTTT
CDR3: CASSLAGQGVGQPQHF

size: few
D: .
V: TRBV6-1
J: TRBJ2-1
DNA: TGTGCCAGCAGTGCACAGGGCACTGAGCAGTTCTTC
CDR3: CASSAQGTEQFF

size: .
D: .
V: TRBV5-8
J: TRBJ1-2
DNA: TGTGCCAGCAGCTTGGGGACCTGGAACTATGGCTACACCTTC
CDR3: CASSLGTWNYGYTF

size: few
D: TRBD2
V: TRBV9
J: TRBJ2-5
DNA: TGTGCCAGCAGCCGGGGGAGGGGCGCCGGATTAGACGAGACCCAGTACTTC
CDR3: CASSRGRGAGLDETQYF

size: many
D: .
V: TRBV6-1
J: TRBJ2-7
DNA: TGTGCCAGCAGTACGACAGGTTCGGAGCAGTACTTC
CDR3: CASSTTGSEQYF

size: many
D: TRBD1
V: TRBV20-1
J: TRBJ1-2
DNA: TGCAGTGCTAGAGGCCAGACAGGGGGTTACTATGGCTACACCTTC
CDR3: CSARGQTGGYYGYTF

size: .
D: .
V: TRBV5-4
J: TRBJ2-7
DNA: TGTGCCAGCAGCCCGGGGGTAGGGGCAGACGTCTCCTACGAGCAGTACTTC
CDR3: CASSPGVGADVSYEQYF

size: many
D: .
V: TRBV11-2
J: TRBJ1-1
DNA: TGTGCCAGCAGCTCGACCTCAGACACCCAACGGACTGAAGCTTTCTTT
CDR3: CASSSTSDTQRTEAFF

size: many
D: TRBD2
V: TRBV7-2
J: TRBJ2-3
DNA: TGTGCCAGCAGCTTAGTTAGCGGGGGGCGACGTAGCACAGATACGCAGTATTTT
CDR3: CASSLVSGGRRSTDTQYF

size: many
D: TRBD2
V: TRBV3-1
J: TRBJ2-1
DNA: TGTGCCAGCAGCCAGAGAGAAGCGGGGGGGCCCGCTGAGCAGTTCTTC
CDR3: CASSQREAGGPAEQFF

size: few
D: .
V: TRBV7-2
J: TRBJ1-6
DNA: TGTGCCAGCAGCGAGGTTAGGGTACTCTATAATTCACCCCTCCACTTT
CDR3: CASSEVRVLYNSPLHF

size: .
D: TRBD1
V: TRBV5-5
J: TRBJ1-2
DNA: TGTGCCAGCAGCTTTGGTCCCCGGACAGGGAATAACTATGGCTACACCTTC
CDR3: CASSFGPRTGNNYGYTF

size: many
D: .
V: TRBV30
J: TRBJ1-6
DNA: TGTGCCTGGAGTCAAGAGCGAGATTCACCCCTCCACTTT
CDR3: CAWSQERDSPLHF

size: many
D: .
V: TRBV3-1
J: TRBJ1-1
DNA: TGTGCCAGCAGCCATTCGACCCGAGCTTTCTTT
CDR3: CASSHSTRAFF

size: few
D: .
V: TRBV2
J: TRBJ1-2
DNA: TGTGCCAGCAGTTACAGGGCTGGCTACACCTTC
CDR3: CASSYRAGYTF

size: .
D: .
V: TRBV19
J: TRBJ2-3
DNA: TGTGCCAGTAGTCCGGCAGCTACTAGCACAGATACGCAGTATTTT
CDR3: CASSPAATSTDTQYF

size: few
D: .
V: TRBV10-3
J: TRBJ2-2
DNA: TGTGCCATCAGCCCGGCGAGGGGGTCCGGGACGGGGGCCGGGGAGCTGTTTTTT
CDR3: CAISPARGSGTGAGELFF

size: many
D: TRBD1
V: TRBV11-3
J: TRBJ2-1
DNA: TGTGCCAGCAGCGTCAGACAGGGGCTATACAATGAGCAGTTCTTC
CDR3: CASSVRQGLYNEQFF

size: few
D: .
V: TRBV6-1
J: TRBJ1-2
DNA: TGTGCCAGCAGTCGGGCCTCTAACTATGGCTACACCTTC
CDR3: CASSRASNYGYTF

size: many
D: TRBD1
V: TRBV5-4
J: TRBJ2-3
DNA: TGTGCCAGCAGCTTGGCAGGGGGAGATACGCAGTATTTT
CDR3: CASSLAGGDTQYF

size: .
D: .
V: TRBV2
J: TRBJ1-4
DNA: TGTGCCAGCAGTGTCGACAGGAGTAATGAAAAACTGTTTTTT
CDR3: CASSVDRSNEKLFF

size: once
D: .
V: TRBV7-2
J: TRBJ1-1
DNA: TGTGCCAGCAGCGTTAGGGGGGGCCTGGGTGAAGCTTTCTTT
CDR3: CASSVRGGLGEAFF

size: few
D: TRBD1
V: TRBV2
J: TRBJ2-1
DNA: TGTGCCAGCAGGGCCGGGACAGGGACTTACAATGAGCAGTTCTTC
CDR3: CASRAGTGTYNEQFF

size: many
D: .
V: TRBV7-9
J: TRBJ2-1
DNA: TGTGCCAGCAGCTCGGGACGCTACAATGAGCAGTTCTTC
CDR3: CASSSGRYNEQFF

size: many
D: .
V: TRBV27
J: TRBJ1-5
DNA: TGTGCCAGCAAGGAAGGATACAGTCGCAATCAGCCCCAGCATTTT
CDR3: CASKEGYSRNQPQHF

size: few
D: .
V: TRBV7-2
J: TRBJ2-1
DNA: TGTGCCAGCAGCTTAGTAGGGCAGCCGTACAATGAGCAGTTCTTC
CDR3: CASSLVGQPYNEQFF

size: few
D: .
V: TRBV18
J: TRBJ2-5
DNA: TGTGCCAGCTCACCCGCGGGTCAGGGCAAAGAGACCCAGTACTTC
CDR3: CASSPAGQGKETQYF

size: .
D: TRBD1
V: TRBV2
J: TRBJ1-4
DNA: TGTGCCAGCAGGCACAGGGGTGGTGAAGAAAAACTGTTTTTT
CDR3: CASRHRGGEEKLFF

size: few
D: .
V: TRBV19
J: TRBJ2-5
DNA: TGTGCCAGTAGTATGCACAGGAGGGTGGAGACCCAGTACTTC
CDR3: CASSMHRRVETQYF

size: .
D: .
V: TRBV7-2
J: TRBJ2-7
DNA: TGTGCCAGCAGCTTCCAGCCAGCAAGCTCCTACGAGCAGTACTTC
CDR3: CASSFQPASSYEQYF

size: .
D: .
V: TRBV29-1
J: TRBJ1-2
DNA: TGCAGCGTTGGTCCGGGACGCCCTGGCTACACCTTC
CDR3: CSVGPGRPGYTF

size: few
D: .
V: TRBV4-1
J: TRBJ1-4
DNA: TGCGCCAGCAGCCGTACACAGGGAGGCACTAATGAAAAACTGTTTTTT
CDR3: CASSRTQGGTNEKLFF

size: many
D: .
V: TRBV7-9
J: TRBJ1-1
DNA: TGTGCCAGCAGCTTTCCAGGAAACACTGAAGCTTTCTTT
CDR3: CASSFPGNTEAFF

size: many
D: .
V: TRBV20-1
J: TRBJ1-2
DNA: TGCAGTGCTGTAAGATCCGGGCCTCACAACTATGGCTACACCTTC
CDR3: CSAVRSGPHNYGYTF

size: .
D: .
V: TRBV27
J: TRBJ1-6
DNA: TGTGCCAGCCGAATTAGGGGGGACTATAATTCACCCCTCCACTTT
CDR3: CASRIRGDYNSPLHF

size: .
D: TRBD2
V: TRBV3-1
J: TRBJ2-7
DNA: TGTGCCAGCAGCACGACTAGCGGGAACTCCTACGAGCAGTACTTC
CDR3: CASSTTSGNSYEQYF

size: many
D: TRBD1
V: TRBV20-1
J: TRBJ1-2
DNA: TGCAGTGCTAGATCCGACAGGGGCAACTATGGCTACACCTTC
CDR3: CSARSDRGNYGYTF

size: few
D: .
V: TRBV6-2/TRBV6-3
J: TRBJ2-2
DNA: TGTGCCAGCAGTTGGCAGTCCACCGGGGAGCTGTTTTTT
CDR3: CASSWQSTGELFF

size: few
D: .
V: TRBV13
J: TRBJ2-3
DNA: TGTGCCAGCAGCTTAGTAAGGGACATTAACACAGATACGCAGTATTTT
CDR3: CASSLVRDINTDTQYF

size: .
D: .
V: TRBV10-3
J: TRBJ1-2
DNA: TGTGCCATCAGTGAGTCTGTCCTAGGGGGAGCTAACTATGGCTACACCTTC
CDR3: CAISESVLGGANYGYTF

size: .
D: .
V: TRBV12-3/TRBV12-4
J: TRBJ2-5
DNA: TGTGCCAGCACCGGGTTTGGGCAAGAGACCCAGTACTTC
CDR3: CASTGFGQETQYF

size: many
D: .
V: TRBV29-1
J: TRBJ1-1
DNA: TGCAGCGTTGGAATAGGGGCTGAAGCTTTCTTT
CDR3: CSVGIGAEAFF

size: .
D: .
V: TRBV7-2
J: TRBJ2-1
DNA: TGTGCCAGCAGCTCCCGCCCCTACAATGAGCAGTTCTTC
CDR3: CASSSRPYNEQFF

size: .
D: .
V: TRBV20-1
J: TRBJ2-1
DNA: TGCAGTGCTAGAGGGCTAAAGGCAGAGGGGTTCTTC
CDR3: CSARGLKAEGFF

size: many
D: .
V: TRBV5-1
J: TRBJ1-1
DNA: TGCGCCAGCAGCTTGACGGGCAGCACTGAAGCTTTCTTT
CDR3: CASSLTGSTEAFF

size: .
D: .
V: TRBV6-1
J: TRBJ2-7
DNA: TGTGCCAGCAGGGGCCCGGGACGGCGGGAGCAGTACTTC
CDR3: CASRGPGRREQYF